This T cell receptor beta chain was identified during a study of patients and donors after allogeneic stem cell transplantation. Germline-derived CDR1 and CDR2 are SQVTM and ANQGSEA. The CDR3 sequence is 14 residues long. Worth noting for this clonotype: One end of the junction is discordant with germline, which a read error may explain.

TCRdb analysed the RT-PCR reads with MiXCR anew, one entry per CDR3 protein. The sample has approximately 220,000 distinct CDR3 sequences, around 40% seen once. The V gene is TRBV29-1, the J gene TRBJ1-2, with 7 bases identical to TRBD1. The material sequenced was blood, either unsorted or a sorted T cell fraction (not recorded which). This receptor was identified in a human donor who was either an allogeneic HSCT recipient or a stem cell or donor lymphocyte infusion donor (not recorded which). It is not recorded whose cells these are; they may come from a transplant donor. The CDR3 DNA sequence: TGCAGCGTTAAAGACAGGGAGGGTTCTGAAGGCTACACCTTC. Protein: CSVKDREGSEGYTF.